Listed below are T cell receptor beta chains from one sample, sequenced in a study of blood T cells in healthy people across ages. TCRdb itself ran the 5' RACE reads through MiXCR, one entry per CDR3 protein. The sample has 650,000 to 800,000 distinct CDR3 sequences; about 42% are singletons. The sequencing input was blood. These receptors were obtained from a man in his sixties in good health. The CDR3 runs from the conserved cysteine through the conserved F or W. A D gene is named only where the DNA matches it firmly. The size field is filled for only some rows; it gives once, few, many or a size class.

abundance: .; len: 19; d_gene: .; v_gene: TRBV28; j_gene: TRBJ2-6; CDR3aa: CASTNPWGRTSSGANVLTF; CDR3nt: TGTGCCAGCACCAACCCCTGGGGCAGAACCAGCTCTGGGGCCAACGTCCTGACTTTC
abundance: .; len: 15; d_gene: .; v_gene: TRBV13; j_gene: TRBJ1-4; CDR3aa: CASSARRFPNEKLFF; CDR3nt: TGTGCCAGCAGCGCTAGGAGGTTTCCTAATGAAAAACTGTTTTTT
abundance: .; len: 15; d_gene: .; v_gene: TRBV5-1; j_gene: TRBJ1-1; CDR3aa: CASRPRGTQNTEAFF; CDR3nt: TGCGCCAGCAGACCTCGAGGGACACAGAACACTGAAGCTTTCTTT
abundance: many; len: 14; d_gene: .; v_gene: TRBV12-3/TRBV12-4; j_gene: TRBJ2-5; CDR3aa: CASSFRGGVETQYF; CDR3nt: TGTGCCAGCAGTTTCAGGGGAGGTGTAGAGACCCAGTACTTC
abundance: few; len: 13; d_gene: .; v_gene: TRBV9; j_gene: TRBJ2-1; CDR3aa: CASSPPVGDKQFF; CDR3nt: TGTGCCAGCAGCCCTCCGGTGGGGGATAAGCAGTTCTTC
abundance: once; len: 16; d_gene: TRBD1; v_gene: TRBV7-2; j_gene: TRBJ2-3; CDR3aa: CASSLAATGVADTQYF; CDR3nt: TGTGCCAGCAGCTTAGCCGCGACAGGGGTCGCAGATACGCAGTATTTT
abundance: few; len: 13; d_gene: .; v_gene: TRBV28; j_gene: TRBJ2-5; CDR3aa: CASRPGVRETQYF; CDR3nt: TGTGCCAGCAGACCCGGGGTTCGGGAGACCCAGTACTTC
abundance: .; len: 16; d_gene: .; v_gene: TRBV3-1; j_gene: TRBJ2-1; CDR3aa: CASSQVKGPSYNEQFF; CDR3nt: TGTGCCAGCAGCCAAGTCAAGGGCCCCTCCTACAATGAGCAGTTCTTC
abundance: few; len: 17; d_gene: .; v_gene: TRBV20-1; j_gene: TRBJ2-7; CDR3aa: CSARSGSGSLSSYEQYF; CDR3nt: TGCAGTGCCCGGAGTGGTTCGGGATCCCTAAGCTCCTACGAGCAGTACTTC
abundance: few; len: 15; d_gene: TRBD1; v_gene: TRBV27; j_gene: TRBJ1-2; CDR3aa: CASSPTGGRGYGYTF; CDR3nt: TGTGCCAGCAGCCCTACAGGGGGCAGGGGCTATGGCTACACCTTC
abundance: .; len: 15; d_gene: TRBD1; v_gene: TRBV20-1; j_gene: TRBJ2-2; CDR3aa: CSAERPGQVAGELFF; CDR3nt: TGCAGTGCTGAAAGACCGGGACAGGTGGCCGGGGAGCTGTTTTTT
abundance: few; len: 19; d_gene: TRBD1; v_gene: TRBV12-3/TRBV12-4; j_gene: TRBJ2-6; CDR3aa: CASSSDRGTALSGANVLTF; CDR3nt: TGTGCCAGCAGTTCCGACAGGGGAACTGCTCTCTCTGGGGCCAACGTCCTGACTTTC
abundance: .; len: 13; d_gene: .; v_gene: TRBV27; j_gene: TRBJ2-5; CDR3aa: CASSPSNQETQYF; CDR3nt: TGTGCCAGCAGTCCCTCTAACCAAGAGACCCAGTACTTC
abundance: .; len: 14; d_gene: .; v_gene: TRBV9; j_gene: TRBJ2-1; CDR3aa: CASSVVSLTNEQFF; CDR3nt: TGTGCCAGCAGCGTAGTTTCCCTCACTAATGAGCAGTTCTTC
abundance: few; len: 14; d_gene: .; v_gene: TRBV12-3/TRBV12-4; j_gene: TRBJ1-2; CDR3aa: CASTRTGTNYGYTF; CDR3nt: TGTGCCAGCACCCGTACAGGAACTAACTATGGCTACACCTTC